There are many counts of the clone carrying this T cell receptor (beta chain). Its target is unknown. TCRdb recomputed calls from the reads with MiXCR, one row per CDR3 protein. The sample includes roughly 120,000 distinct CDR3 sequences, 32% of them seen just once. The entry originates in a study of T cell repertoires in cytomegalovirus infection. The CDR3 covers 15 residues. V shed 0 bases and J shed 1 base, with 10 bases lying between them. The germline V gene encodes CDR1 SNHLY and CDR2 FYNNEI. The sequenced sample was CD8+ T cells from cultured PBMCs, obtained from culture after CMV antigen stimulation. This sequence was found in a human donor in good health (CMV status not recorded). Some clones in this sample may be carry-over from other donors' samples. The chain recombines TRBV2 with TRBJ2-7; no clear D. CDR3 bases: TGTGCCAGCAGTGAAGCGAATATTGGGTCCTACGAGCAGTACTTC. It specifies CASSEANIGSYEQYF.